These 22 T cell receptor beta chains were all obtained from the same sample, sequenced in a study of shared T cell receptors in the human thymus. This table comes from immunoSEQ multiplex PCR, and its TCRdb copy is limited to in-frame clones, with some not included. This table holds roughly 710,000 clones, around 85% found once. This sample also belongs to another study, concerning human thymus T cells.

The sample comprised thymocytes. These receptors came from a girl less than two years old with a congenital heart defect.

V is TRBV4-1 and J is TRBJ1-5; 9 bases fit TRBD1. CDR1 and CDR2 (germline): MGHRA, YSYEKL. The V and J ends lost 1 base and 2 bases, in that order; junction bases with no gene match: 9. CDR3 length: 18 amino acids. The CDR3 bases are TGCGCCAGCAGCCAAGGGGGGACAGGGTTAGTTGGCAATCAGCCCCAGCATTTT. Translating gives CASSQGGTGLVGNQPQHF.

V usage is TRBV7-2 and J usage is TRBJ2-5; 10 nucleotides align to TRBD1. CDR3 size: 16 residues. Trimming cost V 8 bases and J 1 base; bases outside gene matches: 10. CDR1 and CDR2 (germline): SGHTA, FQGNSA. In DNA form, the CDR3 reads TGTGCCAGCCGGAGGACAGGGGGGGCAATCCAAGAGACCCAGTACTTC. Translation gives CASRRTGGAIQETQYF.

This rearrangement joins TRBV27 to TRBJ2-2; 10 positions agree with TRBD1. This CDR3 region has 17 residues. CDR1 is MNHEY and CDR2 is SMNVEV in the germline V gene (reference sequence). The ends lost 0 bases at V and 4 bases at J; junction bases unmatched: 5. The CDR3 loop reads CASSLSTGGAGTGELFF. The CDR3 DNA reads as TGTGCCAGCAGTTTATCGACAGGGGGCGCGGGCACCGGGGAGCTGTTTTTT.

The chain recombines TRBV6-6 with TRBJ1-5; D call uncertain. The CDR3 contains 14 residues. CDR1 is MNHNY and CDR2 is SVGAGI in the germline V gene (reference sequence). Trimming left V 2 bases short and J 6 bases short, with 11 bases between. The CDR3 region is CASSYPETPQPQHF. The CDR3 nucleotides read TGTGCCAGCAGTTACCCGGAGACCCCTCAGCCCCAGCATTTT.

V usage is TRBV11-3 and J usage is TRBJ2-1; a possible D gene is TRBD2 (6 bases). Germline values: CDR1 SGHNT, CDR2 YENEEA. Deletions cut 1 base from V and 6 bases from J, with 10 bases between. The CDR3 has 14 residues. CDR3 sequence (DNA): TGTGCCAGCAGCTTAGGGGAGGAGGGCAATGAGCAGTTCTTC. The encoded protein is CASSLGEEGNEQFF.

V and J are TRBV16 and TRBJ1-5; 8 nucleotides align to TRBD1. The CDR3 is 15 residues long. V lost 0 bases, J lost 5 bases, and 3 bases stayed unmatched. Germline values: CDR1 KGHSY, CDR2 FQNENV. This CDR3 reads CASSQSGQDYQPQHF. In nucleotides, the CDR3 is TGTGCCAGCAGCCAATCGGGACAGGACTATCAGCCCCAGCATTTT.

The chain carries TRBV20-1 and TRBJ2-1; TRBD2 matches 8 bases. The CDR3 runs to 10 residues. Trimming removed 7 bases from V and 13 bases from J; junction bases left unmatched: 6. Germline values: CDR1 DFQATT, CDR2 SNEGSKA (reference sequence). The CDR3 spells CSVRRGEQFF. The CDR3, as DNA: TGCAGTGTTAGGCGGGGGGAACAGTTCTTC.

This chain uses TRBV16 with TRBJ1-1, with D possibly being TRBD1 (6 bases). V lost 0 bases and J 1 base, leaving 15 bases between the germline ends. Germline CDR1 is KGHSY and CDR2 is FQNENV. This CDR3 region has 17 residues. DNA for the CDR3: TGTGCCAGCAGCCAATCAGGGGGAGACAACAAGAACACTGAAGCTTTCTTT. Amino acid sequence: CASSQSGGDNKNTEAFF.

This chain links TRBV5-4 with TRBJ2-5; 10 nucleotides agree with TRBD2. Unmatched junction bases numbered 10, after V lost 0 bases and J lost 2 bases. The CDR3 length is 18 residues. Per germline, CDR1 SGHNT and CDR2 YYREEE (reference sequence). Written as DNA, the CDR3 is TGTGCCAGCAGCTTGGCCGTTTTTCTAGCGGGGGAACAAGAGACCCAGTACTTC. It encodes CASSLAVFLAGEQETQYF.

The CDR3 sequence: CAIRGTGSTEAFF. DNA of the CDR3: TGTGCCATCAGGGGGACAGGGAGCACTGAAGCTTTCTTT. V gene TRBV10-3 combines with J gene TRBJ1-1; 9 positions agree with TRBD1. The CDR3 contains 13 residues. The V segment lost 6 bases and the J segment 4 bases; nucleotides outside the gene matches: 3. CDR1 and CDR2 from the germline V gene are ENHRY and SYGVKD.

This chain joins TRBV6-6 and TRBJ2-1; 13 positions match TRBD2. Germline-derived CDR1 and CDR2 are MNHNY and SVGAGI (reference sequence). V trimming: 4 bases; J trimming: 9 bases; junction bases outside the gene matches: 6. The CDR3 is 15 amino acids. This CDR3 is CASSFTSGGAAEQFF. The CDR3 coding sequence is TGTGCCAGCAGTTTTACTAGCGGGGGGGCCGCTGAGCAGTTCTTC.

The chain carries TRBV6-6 and TRBJ2-2, with D unresolved. The V end was cut by 4 bases, the J end by 3 bases, with 6 bases between. The germline CDR1 and CDR2 sequences are MNHNY and SVGAGI (reference sequence). The CDR3 covers 13 residues. CDR3 sequence (DNA): TGTGCCAGCAGTTTCCTATACACCGGGGAGCTGTTTTTT. It translates to CASSFLYTGELFF.

The chain uses TRBV7-2 and TRBJ2-2; D unclear. The CDR3 sequence is 13 residues long. Trimming cost V 7 bases and J 0 bases, with 6 bases left between them. Germline lookup yields CDR1 SGHTA and CDR2 FQGNSA. CDR3 loop: CASTNPNTGELFF. The DNA of the CDR3 is TGTGCCAGCACCAATCCGAACACCGGGGAGCTGTTTTTT.

This clone has only one observation. V and J are TRBV14 and TRBJ1-2; 7 bases match TRBD1. With V trimmed by 1 base and J by 0 bases, 14 bases remained unmatched. CDR3 length: 19 residues. CDR1 and CDR2 from the germline V gene are SGHDN and FVKESK. CDR3 nucleotides: TGTGCCAGCAGCCAAGTCCCCCCGAGGCGGGACAGCGCTAACTATGGCTACACCTTC. Amino acid sequence: CASSQVPPRRDSANYGYTF.

The V gene is TRBV7-4, the J gene TRBJ2-5, with TRBD2 matching 9 bases. This CDR3 spans 14 amino acids. CDR1 and CDR2 (germline): SGHVT, SQSDAQ. V lost 6 bases and J lost 3; bases outside the gene matches: 5. The CDR3 here is CASRHIAGEETQYF. CDR3 coding DNA: TGTGCCAGCAGACATATAGCGGGGGAAGAGACCCAGTACTTC.

The table lists this clone with a count of one. The V call is TRBV2, the J call TRBJ1-1; 7 bases map to TRBD1. The CDR3 runs to 15 residues. The V and J ends lost 8 bases and 0 bases, in that order; junction bases with no gene match: 9. The germline CDR1 and CDR2 sequences are SNHLY and FYNNEI. The CDR3 nucleotides are TGTGCCAGCGATAAAACTAGGGGGCTGAACACTGAAGCTTTCTTT. Its protein is CASDKTRGLNTEAFF. Complete variable domain (other parts from reference TRBV2 and TRBJ1-1): EPEVTQTPSHQVTQMGQEVILRCVPISNHLYFYWYRQILGQKVEFLVSFYNNEISEKSEIFDDQFSVERPDGSNFTLKIRSTKLEDSAMYFCASDKTRGLNTEAFFGQGTRLTVV.

This clone was recorded once. The gene calls are TRBV11-2 and TRBJ1-2, with TRBD1 identical over 8 bases. The CDR3 has 11 amino acids. Trimming cost V 11 bases and J 4 bases; bases outside gene matches: 3. CDR1 and CDR2 from the germline V gene are SGHAT and FQNNGV. This CDR3 reads CAFRGLYGYTF. The DNA for the CDR3 is TGTGCCTTCAGGGGGCTCTATGGCTACACCTTC.

This rearrangement joins TRBV2 to TRBJ1-2; maybe TRBD1 (6 bases). V was cut by 8 bases and J by 7 bases, with 11 bases left in between. Germline CDR1 SNHLY, CDR2 FYNNEI. The CDR3 has 11 amino acids. The DNA of the CDR3 is TGTGCCAGCCGGGAGGGGGGTGGCTACACCTTC. This encodes CASREGGGYTF.

V usage is TRBV14 and J usage is TRBJ1-5; 10 positions agree with TRBD1. The V gene's germline CDR1 is SGHDN and CDR2 FVKESK. The CDR3 is 15 residues long. Unmatched junction bases numbered 3, after V lost 4 bases and J lost 3 bases. The CDR3 loop reads CASSRQGADNQPQHF. The CDR3 DNA reads as TGTGCCAGCAGCCGACAGGGGGCTGACAATCAGCCCCAGCATTTT.

V is TRBV29-1 and J is TRBJ1-1, with D perhaps matching TRBD1 (5 bases). CDR3 size: 11 residues. V lost 6 bases and J 7 bases, leaving 12 bases between the germline ends. The germline CDR1 and CDR2 sequences are SQVTM and ANQGSEA. The CDR3 loop is CSVYRRVEAFF. The CDR3 DNA sequence: TGCAGCGTATACAGGAGGGTTGAAGCTTTCTTT.

In its sample, this clone was seen a few times. The V call is TRBV4-1, the J call TRBJ2-5; 12 bases agree with TRBD2. Germline V lookup: CDR1 MGHRA, CDR2 YSYEKL. Trimming cost V 3 bases and J 5 bases; bases outside gene matches: 10. The CDR3 totals 17 residues. CDR3 region: CASSHTTSGGRAETQYF. The CDR3 nucleotides read TGCGCCAGCAGCCACACGACTAGCGGGGGTCGAGCGGAGACCCAGTACTTC.

V gene TRBV6-1 combines with J gene TRBJ1-1; no clear D gene. V gave up 7 bases and J gave up 4 bases, with 10 bases separating them. Per the germline V gene, CDR1 is MNHNS and CDR2 is SASEGT. This CDR3 has 12 amino acids. CDR3: CASTIRGTEAFF. Written as DNA, the CDR3 is TGTGCCAGCACGATAAGAGGCACTGAAGCTTTCTTT.